A selection of T cell receptor beta chains follows, all from one sample in a study of regulatory T cells in long-lasting Graves disease. Via MiXCR, TCRdb re-called the multiplex PCR reads, giving one row per CDR3 protein. There are around 450,000 distinct CDR3 sequences in the sample; roughly 15% occur only once, and roughly 8% lies in the top ten. These data were likewise used in another study, on T cells in Graves' hyperthyroidism and ophthalmopathy.

The input for sequencing was peripheral blood mononuclear cells (PBMCs), taken at new diagnosis, from a patient treated with antithyroid drugs. The receptors were sampled from a middle-aged woman with Graves disease. Both conserved end residues are part of each CDR3. Fields, in order: clone size, V gene, J gene, D gene, CDR3 DNA, CDR3 protein. A D gene is named only where the DNA matches it firmly. Size is omitted from some rows. Given values are once, few, many or a class for expanded clones.

many	TRBV20-1	TRBJ2-4	-	TGCAGTGCTAGAGGTACTTTAGCCCTAAGGGATCAGTACTTC	CSARGTLALRDQYF
few	TRBV7-9	TRBJ1-5	-	TGTGCCAGCAGCACAGAGACCGGACAGCCCCAGCATTTT	CASSTETGQPQHF
few	TRBV6-2/TRBV6-3	TRBJ1-1	-	TGTGCCAGCAGTTACTTCGAGACAGGTGAAGCTTTCTTT	CASSYFETGEAFF
few	TRBV6-2/TRBV6-3	TRBJ2-4	-	TGTGCCAGCAGTTACGAGCCGACAACTGTAGCCAAAAACATTCAGTACTTC	CASSYEPTTVAKNIQYF
many	TRBV5-1	TRBJ2-1	-	TGCGCCAGCAGCACCTCCGGGACGGGATACAATGAGCAGTTCTTC	CASSTSGTGYNEQFF
-	TRBV20-1	TRBJ2-3	-	TGCAGTCTAACGGGGGAGAGCACAGATACGCAGTATTTT	CSLTGESTDTQYF
-	TRBV20-1	TRBJ2-3	-	TGCAGTGCTACCCCGCCCAGGGTATCAGGAGATACGCAGTATTTT	CSATPPRVSGDTQYF
few	TRBV28	TRBJ1-2	TRBD1	TGTGCCAGCAGTCCCACGGACAGGGGCTATGGCTACACCTTC	CASSPTDRGYGYTF
many	TRBV7-9	TRBJ1-2	-	TGTGCCAGCAGCTTAGGGGCCCGGGGTTATGGCTACACCTTC	CASSLGARGYGYTF
-	TRBV7-2	TRBJ1-1	-	TGTGCCAGCAGCACCGGGACGCCCTTGGGAGCTTTCTTT	CASSTGTPLGAFF
-	TRBV18	TRBJ2-1	-	TGTGCCAGCTCACCGACAGGGAGGAATGAGCAGTTCTTC	CASSPTGRNEQFF
many	TRBV24-1	TRBJ2-5	TRBD1	TGTGCCACCAGTGCCACGACAGGGGAAGAGACCCAGTACTTC	CATSATTGEETQYF
many	TRBV27	TRBJ1-5	-	TGTGCCAGCAGTTTACGGGCGGACAGCGACAATCAGCCCCAGCATTTT	CASSLRADSDNQPQHF
few	TRBV20-1	TRBJ2-5	TRBD1	TGCAGTGCTAGAGCCGGGACAGGGGCCCAAGAGACCCAGTACTTC	CSARAGTGAQETQYF
-	TRBV29-1	TRBJ2-1	TRBD1	TGCAGCGTGGACCGGGACAGTACACCCACCTACAATGAGCAGTTCTTC	CSVDRDSTPTYNEQFF
-	TRBV29-1	TRBJ1-5	-	TGCAGCGCCTCCCAGGGGAGCAATCAGCCCCAGCATTTT	CSASQGSNQPQHF
-	TRBV29-1	TRBJ1-1	-	TGCAGCGTTGTTTCTGGTCGTTTTGAAGCTTTCTTT	CSVVSGRFEAFF
many	TRBV12-3/TRBV12-4	TRBJ2-7	TRBD2	TGTGCCAGCAGTTTAGTTGGAGCGGGAGTCGAGCAGTACTTC	CASSLVGAGVEQYF
many	TRBV20-1	TRBJ1-1	TRBD1	TGCAGTGCTAGTGACAGGGCTGTTTGGAACACTGAAGCTTTCTTT	CSASDRAVWNTEAFF
many	TRBV20-1	TRBJ2-7	-	TGCAGTGCTAGAGATCCGGACGCCAGCTCCTACGAGCAGTACTTC	CSARDPDASSYEQYF
many	TRBV5-1	TRBJ2-3	-	TGCGCCAGCAGCTTGAATGGTGGGGGGGCCAGGGATACGCAGTATTTT	CASSLNGGGARDTQYF
many	TRBV12-3/TRBV12-4	TRBJ2-5	TRBD1	TGTGCCAGCAAACCAAACCCGGGACAGGGGCGGCAAGAGACCCAGTACTTC	CASKPNPGQGRQETQYF
few	TRBV9	TRBJ2-2	-	TGTGCCAGCAGCCCTCGGGCCCTCGGGACCGGGGAGCTGTTTTTT	CASSPRALGTGELFF
many	TRBV3-1	TRBJ2-1	-	TGTGCCAGCAGCCAAGATTGGGGGGGCCCCTACAATGAGCAGTTCTTC	CASSQDWGGPYNEQFF
many	TRBV30	TRBJ2-5	TRBD2	TGTGCCTGGACTAGCGGAGCGCCTGGGACCCAGTACTTC	CAWTSGAPGTQYF
few	TRBV24-1	TRBJ2-2	-	TGTGCCACCAGTGATTTGGGTCAGCTCGCGGGGGAGCTGTTTTTT	CATSDLGQLAGELFF
few	TRBV12-5	TRBJ2-7	-	TGTGCTAGTGGTTTGGTACTGGGGTCTAGCGACATGAGTAGGGTCTACGAGCAGTACTTC	CASGLVLGSSDMSRVYEQYF